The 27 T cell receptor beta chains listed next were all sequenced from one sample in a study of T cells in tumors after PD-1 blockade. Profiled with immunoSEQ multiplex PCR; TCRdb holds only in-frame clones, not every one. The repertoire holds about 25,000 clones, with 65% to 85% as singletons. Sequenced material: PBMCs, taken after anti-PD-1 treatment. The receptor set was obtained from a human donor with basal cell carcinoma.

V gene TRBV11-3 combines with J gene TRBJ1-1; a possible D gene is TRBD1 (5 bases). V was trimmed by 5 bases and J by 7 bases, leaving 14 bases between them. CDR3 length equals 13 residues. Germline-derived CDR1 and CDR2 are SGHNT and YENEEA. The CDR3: CASSPRGGREAFF. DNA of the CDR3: TGTGCCAGCAGCCCCCGGGGCGGCCGTGAAGCTTTCTTT.

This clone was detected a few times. CDR3 region: CASSKGTDTQYF. The DNA for the CDR3 is TGTGCCAGCAGCAAGGGAACAGATACGCAGTATTTT. The chain couples TRBV21-1 to TRBJ2-3. TRBV21-1 represents a pseudogene. The CDR3 is made up of 12 amino acids.

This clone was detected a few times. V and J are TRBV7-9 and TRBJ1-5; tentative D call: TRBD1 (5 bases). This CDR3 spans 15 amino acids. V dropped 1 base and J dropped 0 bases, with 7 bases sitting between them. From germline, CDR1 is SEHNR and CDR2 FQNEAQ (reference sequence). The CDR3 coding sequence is TGTGCCAGCAGCTTAGGAGACAGTAGCAATCAGCCCCAGCATTTT. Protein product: CASSLGDSSNQPQHF. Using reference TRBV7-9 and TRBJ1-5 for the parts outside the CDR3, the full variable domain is DTGVSQNPRHKITKRGQNVTFRCDPISEHNRLYWYRQTLGQGPEFLTYFQNEAQLEKSRLLSDRFSAERPKGSFSTLEIQRTEQGDSAMYLCASSLGDSSNQPQHFGDGTRLSIL.

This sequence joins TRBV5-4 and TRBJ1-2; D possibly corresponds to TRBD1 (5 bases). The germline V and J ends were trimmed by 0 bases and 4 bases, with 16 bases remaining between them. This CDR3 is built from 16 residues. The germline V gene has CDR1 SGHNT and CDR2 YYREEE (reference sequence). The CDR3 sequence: CASSLDSGRSGYGYTF. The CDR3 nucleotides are TGTGCCAGCAGCTTGGATTCGGGGCGTTCAGGCTATGGCTACACCTTC.

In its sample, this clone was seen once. This CDR3 reads CASRKGQARSWEQYF. CDR3 DNA sequence: TGTGCCAGCAGAAAGGGACAGGCGCGGTCGTGGGAGCAGTACTTC. The rearrangement uses TRBV27 and TRBJ2-7, with 8 nucleotides matching TRBD1. This CDR3 has 15 amino acids. Germline V gives CDR1 MNHEY, CDR2 SMNVEV (reference sequence). V was clipped by 6 bases and J by 7 bases; unmatched bases: 14.

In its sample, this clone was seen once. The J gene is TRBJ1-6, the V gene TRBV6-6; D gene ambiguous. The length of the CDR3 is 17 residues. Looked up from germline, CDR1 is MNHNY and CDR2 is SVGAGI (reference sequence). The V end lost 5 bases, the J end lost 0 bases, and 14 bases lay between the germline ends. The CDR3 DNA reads TGTGCCAGCAGTCGAGGCTTGGCGAGCTCCTATAATTCACCCCTCCACTTT. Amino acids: CASSRGLASSYNSPLHF.

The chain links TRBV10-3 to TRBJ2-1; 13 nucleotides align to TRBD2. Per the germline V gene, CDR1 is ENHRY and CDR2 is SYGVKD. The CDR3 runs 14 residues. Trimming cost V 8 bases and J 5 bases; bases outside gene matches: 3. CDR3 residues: CAISGTSGDNEQFF. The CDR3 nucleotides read TGTGCCATCTCCGGGACTAGCGGGGACAATGAGCAGTTCTTC.

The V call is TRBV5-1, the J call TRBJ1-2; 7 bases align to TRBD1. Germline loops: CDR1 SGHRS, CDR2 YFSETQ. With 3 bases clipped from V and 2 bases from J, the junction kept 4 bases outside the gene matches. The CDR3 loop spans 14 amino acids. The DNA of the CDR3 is TGCGCCAGCAGCTCGAAACAGGGGAACTATGGCTACACCTTC. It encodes CASSSKQGNYGYTF.

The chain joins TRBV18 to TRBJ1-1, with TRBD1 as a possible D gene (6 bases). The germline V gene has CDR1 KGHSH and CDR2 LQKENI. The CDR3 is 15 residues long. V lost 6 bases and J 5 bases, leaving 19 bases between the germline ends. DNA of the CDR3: TGTGCCAGCTCGCTTGACTTAGGGGGTGGGACTGAAGCTTTCTTT. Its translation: CASSLDLGGGTEAFF.

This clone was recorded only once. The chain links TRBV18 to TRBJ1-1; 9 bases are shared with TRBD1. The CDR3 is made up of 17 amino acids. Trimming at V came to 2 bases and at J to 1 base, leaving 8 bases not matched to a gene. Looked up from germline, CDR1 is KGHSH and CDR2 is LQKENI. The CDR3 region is CASSPGGTGKGNTEAFF. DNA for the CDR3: TGTGCCAGCTCACCAGGAGGGACAGGGAAGGGGAACACTGAAGCTTTCTTT.

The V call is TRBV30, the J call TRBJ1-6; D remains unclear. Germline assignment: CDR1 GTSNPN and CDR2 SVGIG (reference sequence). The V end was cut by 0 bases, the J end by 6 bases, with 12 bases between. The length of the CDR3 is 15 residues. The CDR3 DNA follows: TGTGCCTGGAGTGTAAAAGGCACTCTTAATTCACCCCTCCACTTT. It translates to CAWSVKGTLNSPLHF.

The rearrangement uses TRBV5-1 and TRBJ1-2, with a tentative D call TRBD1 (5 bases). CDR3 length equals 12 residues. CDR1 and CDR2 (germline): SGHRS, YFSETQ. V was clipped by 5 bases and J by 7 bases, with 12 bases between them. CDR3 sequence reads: CASREDTRGYTF. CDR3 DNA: TGCGCCAGCAGAGAGGACACGCGTGGCTACACCTTC.

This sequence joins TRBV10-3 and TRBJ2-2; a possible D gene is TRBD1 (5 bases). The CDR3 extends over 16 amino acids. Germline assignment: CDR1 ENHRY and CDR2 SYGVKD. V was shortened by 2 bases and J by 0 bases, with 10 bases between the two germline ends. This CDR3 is CAISEGQGSNTGELFF. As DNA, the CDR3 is TGTGCCATCAGTGAGGGCCAGGGCTCGAACACCGGGGAGCTGTTTTTT.

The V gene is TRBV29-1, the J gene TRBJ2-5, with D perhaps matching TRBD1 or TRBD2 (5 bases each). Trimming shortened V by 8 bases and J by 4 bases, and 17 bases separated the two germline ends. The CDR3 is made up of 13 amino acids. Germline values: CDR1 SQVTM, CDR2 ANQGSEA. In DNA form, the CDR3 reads TGCAGCACCTCCGGGACCGGGGCAGAGACCCAGTACTTC. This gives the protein CSTSGTGAETQYF.

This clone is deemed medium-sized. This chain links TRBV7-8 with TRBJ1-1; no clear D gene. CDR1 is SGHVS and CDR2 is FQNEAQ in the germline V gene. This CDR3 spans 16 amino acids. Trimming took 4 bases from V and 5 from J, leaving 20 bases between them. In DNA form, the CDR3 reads TGTGCCAGCAGCTATCGTCGGGGTGGAAGTAAGACTGAAGCTTTCTTT. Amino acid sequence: CASSYRRGGSKTEAFF.

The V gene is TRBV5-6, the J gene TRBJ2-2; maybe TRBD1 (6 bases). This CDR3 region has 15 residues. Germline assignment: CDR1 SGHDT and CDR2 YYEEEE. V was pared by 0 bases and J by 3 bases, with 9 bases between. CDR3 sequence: CASSLVDRHTGELFF. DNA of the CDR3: TGTGCCAGCAGCTTGGTGGACAGACACACCGGGGAGCTGTTTTTT.

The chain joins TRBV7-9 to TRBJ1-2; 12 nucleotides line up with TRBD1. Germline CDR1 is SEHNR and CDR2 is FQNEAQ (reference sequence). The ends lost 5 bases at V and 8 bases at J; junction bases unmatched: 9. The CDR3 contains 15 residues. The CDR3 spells CASSPGTGGNNGYTF. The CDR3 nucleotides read TGTGCCAGCAGCCCGGGGACAGGGGGCAATAACGGCTACACCTTC.

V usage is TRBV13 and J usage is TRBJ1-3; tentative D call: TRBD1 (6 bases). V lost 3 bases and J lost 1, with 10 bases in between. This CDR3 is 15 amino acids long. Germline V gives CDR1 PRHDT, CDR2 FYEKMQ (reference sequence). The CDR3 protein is CASSFRQESGNTIYF. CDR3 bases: TGTGCCAGCAGCTTTCGACAGGAGTCTGGAAACACCATATATTTT.

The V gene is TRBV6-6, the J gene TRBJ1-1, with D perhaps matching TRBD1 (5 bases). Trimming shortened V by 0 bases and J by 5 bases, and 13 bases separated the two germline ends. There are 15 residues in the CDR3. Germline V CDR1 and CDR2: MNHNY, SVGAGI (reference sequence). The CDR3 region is CASSYSGQGRTEAFF. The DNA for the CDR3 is TGTGCCAGCAGTTACTCAGGGCAGGGAAGAACTGAAGCTTTCTTT.

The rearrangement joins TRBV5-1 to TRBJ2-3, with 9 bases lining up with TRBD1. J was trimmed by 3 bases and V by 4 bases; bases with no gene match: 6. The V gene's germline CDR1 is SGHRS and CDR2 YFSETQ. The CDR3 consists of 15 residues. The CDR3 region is CASSPRDRETDTQYF. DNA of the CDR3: TGCGCCAGCAGCCCTCGGGACAGGGAGACAGATACGCAGTATTTT. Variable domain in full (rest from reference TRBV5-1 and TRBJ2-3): KAGVTQTPRYLIKTRGQQVTLSCSPISGHRSVSWYQQTPGQGLQFLFEYFSETQRNKGNFPGRFSGRQFSNSRSEMNVSTLELGDSALYLCASSPRDRETDTQYFGPGTRLTVL.

The CDR3 region has the DNA TGCAGCGTGGGGGAGGGGAAACTGTTTTTT. This sequence encodes CSVGEGKLFF. The gene calls are TRBV29-1 and TRBJ1-4; tentatively, D is TRBD1 (5 bases). Trimming cost V 6 bases and J 11 bases, with 10 bases left between them. CDR3 length: 10 residues. CDR1 is SQVTM and CDR2 is ANQGSEA in the germline V gene.

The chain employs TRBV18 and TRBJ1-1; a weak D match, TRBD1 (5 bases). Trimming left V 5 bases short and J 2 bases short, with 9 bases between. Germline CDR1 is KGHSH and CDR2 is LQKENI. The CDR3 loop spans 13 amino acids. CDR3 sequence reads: CASSSQGNTEAFF. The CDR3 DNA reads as TGTGCCAGCTCATCTCAGGGAAACACTGAAGCTTTCTTT.

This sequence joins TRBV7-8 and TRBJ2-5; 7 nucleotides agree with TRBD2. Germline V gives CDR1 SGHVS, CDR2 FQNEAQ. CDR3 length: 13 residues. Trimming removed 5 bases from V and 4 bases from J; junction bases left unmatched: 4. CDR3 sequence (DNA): TGTGCCAGCAGCCGGGGGGTAGTAGAGACCCAGTACTTC. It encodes CASSRGVVETQYF.

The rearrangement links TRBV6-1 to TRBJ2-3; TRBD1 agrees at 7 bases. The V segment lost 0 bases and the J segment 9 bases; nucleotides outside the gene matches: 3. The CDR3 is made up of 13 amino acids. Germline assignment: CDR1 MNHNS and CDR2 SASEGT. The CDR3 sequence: CASSEARTGTQYF. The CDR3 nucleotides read TGTGCCAGCAGTGAAGCGAGGACAGGAACGCAGTATTTT.

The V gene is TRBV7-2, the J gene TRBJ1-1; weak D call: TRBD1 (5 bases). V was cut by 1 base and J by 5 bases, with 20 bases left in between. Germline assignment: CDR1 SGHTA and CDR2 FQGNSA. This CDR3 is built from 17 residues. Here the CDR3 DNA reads TGTGCCAGCAGCTTAGTGCTGAGCCCGGAAAAGGGGACTGAAGCTTTCTTT. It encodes CASSLVLSPEKGTEAFF.

CDR3 nucleotide sequence: TGTGCCAGCAGTGAAGCGGGGGCATTTCGCACAGATACGCAGTATTTT. Its translation: CASSEAGAFRTDTQYF. This sequence joins TRBV6-1 and TRBJ2-3, with D possibly TRBD1 on 6 matching bases. The germline V and J ends were trimmed by 0 bases and 1 base, with 11 bases remaining between them. The CDR3 totals 16 residues. The germline gives CDR1 MNHNS, CDR2 SASEGT.

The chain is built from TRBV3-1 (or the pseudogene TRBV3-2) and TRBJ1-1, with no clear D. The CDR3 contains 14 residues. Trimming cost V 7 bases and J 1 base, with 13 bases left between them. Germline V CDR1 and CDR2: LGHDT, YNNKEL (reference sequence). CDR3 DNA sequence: TGTGCCAGCACTCCGACACAGACGAACACTGAAGCTTTCTTT. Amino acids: CASTPTQTNTEAFF.